These T cell receptor beta chains were read from a single sample in a study of STAT5B mutations in CD4+ large granular lymphocyte leukemia. Data came from immunoSEQ multiplex PCR; TCRdb stores just in-frame clones and leaves some out. This sample yields more than 40,000 clones, of which around 82% are seen a single time; more than 0.3% belongs to the top ten. Sequencing used CD4+ T cells from blood buffy coats. The receptors were gathered from a human donor in good health. Both conserved end residues are part of each CDR3. Each record gives: V gene, D gene, clone size, J gene, CDR3 DNA, CDR3 protein. D genes are given only for firm matches. Size tells how often a clone was seen (once, few, many) or the class of an expanded clone, and some rows leave it out.

v_gene: TRBV11-3; d_gene: NA; abundance: NA; j_gene: TRBJ2-2; CDR3nt: TGTGCCAGCAGCTTGGTAGCAACCGGGGAGCTGTTTTTT; CDR3aa: CASSLVATGELFF
v_gene: TRBV11-2; d_gene: NA; abundance: NA; j_gene: TRBJ2-1; CDR3nt: TGTGCCAGCAGCTATTTCCCTGGAAGGGGCCTCTACAATGAGCAGTTCTTC; CDR3aa: CASSYFPGRGLYNEQFF
v_gene: TRBV30; d_gene: TRBD1; abundance: few; j_gene: TRBJ2-7; CDR3nt: TGTGCCTGGAGTGCGCCCGGGACAGCAACCTACGAGCAGTACTTC; CDR3aa: CAWSAPGTATYEQYF
v_gene: TRBV11-1; d_gene: NA; abundance: NA; j_gene: TRBJ1-1; CDR3nt: TGTGCCAGCAGCACGACCGCGAGGCCGGGTGAAGCTTTCTTT; CDR3aa: CASSTTARPGEAFF
v_gene: TRBV5-1; d_gene: NA; abundance: NA; j_gene: TRBJ2-5; CDR3nt: TGCGCCAGCAGCCCTTACCCGTCGGGACTCAACCTGGGGGAGACCCAGTACTTC; CDR3aa: CASSPYPSGLNLGETQYF
v_gene: TRBV5-4; d_gene: TRBD1; abundance: NA; j_gene: TRBJ2-2; CDR3nt: TGTGCCAGCAGCTTGTTGGGACAGGGAAACACCGGGGAGCTGTTTTTT; CDR3aa: CASSLLGQGNTGELFF
v_gene: TRBV5-5; d_gene: NA; abundance: once; j_gene: TRBJ1-1; CDR3nt: TGTGCCAGCAGCTTGGGGGGTACGGGGGCCCTGGGGAACACTGAAGCTTTCTTT; CDR3aa: CASSLGGTGALGNTEAFF
v_gene: TRBV7-2; d_gene: TRBD1; abundance: NA; j_gene: TRBJ2-5; CDR3nt: TGTGCCAGCCGTCGGACAGGGGCTTCCGGAGAGCAGTACTTC; CDR3aa: CASRRTGASGEQYF
v_gene: TRBV5-4; d_gene: NA; abundance: NA; j_gene: TRBJ2-5; CDR3nt: TGTGCCAGCAGCTTTTCAGCCGCGGCGACCCAGTACTTC; CDR3aa: CASSFSAAATQYF
v_gene: TRBV7-6; d_gene: NA; abundance: few; j_gene: TRBJ1-5; CDR3nt: TGTGCCAGCAGCTTAGGAGGCAGAGGGATGGTTCAGCCCCAGCATTTT; CDR3aa: CASSLGGRGMVQPQHF
v_gene: TRBV27; d_gene: NA; abundance: NA; j_gene: TRBJ1-5; CDR3nt: TGTGCCAGCAGCCTTCGGATCCCGGTAGACAATCAGCCCCAGCATTTT; CDR3aa: CASSLRIPVDNQPQHF
v_gene: TRBV5-1; d_gene: TRBD1; abundance: NA; j_gene: TRBJ1-2; CDR3nt: TGCGCCAGCAGCGGAGGGACAGTTGGCTATGGCTACACCTTC; CDR3aa: CASSGGTVGYGYTF
v_gene: TRBV7-9; d_gene: NA; abundance: NA; j_gene: TRBJ1-2; CDR3nt: TGTGCCAGCAGCTCCCCCCAGGGTCGCGGCTACACCTTC; CDR3aa: CASSSPQGRGYTF
v_gene: TRBV29-1; d_gene: TRBD2; abundance: NA; j_gene: TRBJ2-5; CDR3nt: TGCAGCGTCACCATACTAGCGGAAGAGACCCAGTACTTC; CDR3aa: CSVTILAEETQYF
v_gene: TRBV18; d_gene: NA; abundance: NA; j_gene: TRBJ2-2; CDR3nt: TGTGCCAGCTCACCACGGTCGGGGAGGAACACCGGGGAGCTGTTTTTT; CDR3aa: CASSPRSGRNTGELFF
v_gene: TRBV29-1; d_gene: TRBD2; abundance: NA; j_gene: TRBJ2-1; CDR3nt: TGCAGCGTTGAAGATCAGGGGACTAGCGGGAGGATCAATGAGCAGTTCTTC; CDR3aa: CSVEDQGTSGRINEQFF
v_gene: TRBV5-6; d_gene: NA; abundance: few; j_gene: TRBJ1-5; CDR3nt: TGTGCCAGCAGCTCTCACGGCCAGCCCCAGCATTTT; CDR3aa: CASSSHGQPQHF
v_gene: TRBV9; d_gene: NA; abundance: NA; j_gene: TRBJ1-1; CDR3nt: TGTGCCAGCAGCGTAGTCTCCGGGGTCCCTGAAGCTTTCTTT; CDR3aa: CASSVVSGVPEAFF
v_gene: TRBV10-3; d_gene: NA; abundance: NA; j_gene: TRBJ1-1; CDR3nt: TGTGCCATCAGTGAGTCGGATGGTAGGGCGGCTTTCTTT; CDR3aa: CAISESDGRAAFF
v_gene: TRBV11-3; d_gene: TRBD1; abundance: NA; j_gene: TRBJ1-1; CDR3nt: TGTGCCAGCAGCTTAGTTGGACAGGGAACAGCTTTCTTT; CDR3aa: CASSLVGQGTAFF
v_gene: TRBV7-6; d_gene: TRBD1; abundance: NA; j_gene: TRBJ1-6; CDR3nt: TGTGCCAGCAGCCTAGCGGGACAGGGAGATTCACCCCTCCACTTT; CDR3aa: CASSLAGQGDSPLHF
v_gene: TRBV6-5; d_gene: NA; abundance: NA; j_gene: TRBJ1-2; CDR3nt: TGTGCCAGCAGCCCAGGCCGAAACTATGGCTACACCTTC; CDR3aa: CASSPGRNYGYTF
v_gene: TRBV14; d_gene: NA; abundance: NA; j_gene: TRBJ2-3; CDR3nt: TGTGCCAGCAGCCTCCGGGACTTCCGTCGCACAGATACGCAGTATTTT; CDR3aa: CASSLRDFRRTDTQYF
v_gene: TRBV5-1; d_gene: TRBD1; abundance: NA; j_gene: TRBJ2-7; CDR3nt: TGCGCCAGCAGCTTCGCGGGACAGGGGGCAATCGAGCAGTACTTC; CDR3aa: CASSFAGQGAIEQYF
v_gene: TRBV11-3; d_gene: NA; abundance: NA; j_gene: TRBJ2-6; CDR3nt: TGTGCCAGCAGCTGGGCCTCTGGGGCCAACGTCCTGACTTTC; CDR3aa: CASSWASGANVLTF
v_gene: TRBV7-2; d_gene: TRBD2; abundance: NA; j_gene: TRBJ2-5; CDR3nt: TGTGCCAGCAGCCGAACATCGGGCGGGGGGGGATTTCGGCAAGAGACCCAGTACTTC; CDR3aa: CASSRTSGGGGFRQETQYF
v_gene: TRBV30; d_gene: TRBD2; abundance: NA; j_gene: TRBJ2-5; CDR3nt: TGTGCCTGGGGGGGATTAGCGGGAGCCCAAGAGACCCAGTACTTC; CDR3aa: CAWGGLAGAQETQYF
v_gene: TRBV11-3; d_gene: NA; abundance: NA; j_gene: TRBJ2-7; CDR3nt: TGTGCCAGCAGCCTGAGAAGCGGGTTTTCCTACGAGCAGTACTTC; CDR3aa: CASSLRSGFSYEQYF
v_gene: TRBV19; d_gene: TRBD2; abundance: NA; j_gene: TRBJ2-5; CDR3nt: TGTGCCAGTAGCCGACGGATGTCGGCTAGCGGGAGCCAAGAGACCCAGTACTTC; CDR3aa: CASSRRMSASGSQETQYF
v_gene: TRBV19; d_gene: TRBD2; abundance: NA; j_gene: TRBJ2-1; CDR3nt: TGTGCCAGTAGTATAGATCGGGGGGGGCTCGAGGGTGAGCAGTTCTTC; CDR3aa: CASSIDRGGLEGEQFF
v_gene: TRBV5-4; d_gene: NA; abundance: NA; j_gene: TRBJ1-2; CDR3nt: TGTGCCAGCAGCGCGGGGGGCTATGGCTACACCTTC; CDR3aa: CASSAGGYGYTF
v_gene: TRBV4-2; d_gene: NA; abundance: NA; j_gene: TRBJ2-5; CDR3nt: TGTGCCAGCAGCCAAGATCCTGTCCAAGAGACCCAGTACTTC; CDR3aa: CASSQDPVQETQYF
v_gene: TRBV15; d_gene: TRBD1; abundance: NA; j_gene: TRBJ1-5; CDR3nt: TGTGCCACCAGCAGAGTAGGGACAGTCAATCAGCCCCAGCATTTT; CDR3aa: CATSRVGTVNQPQHF
v_gene: TRBV6-1; d_gene: NA; abundance: NA; j_gene: TRBJ2-7; CDR3nt: TGTGCCACCGAGGGACAAATCTACGAGCAGTACTTC; CDR3aa: CATEGQIYEQYF
v_gene: TRBV11-2; d_gene: NA; abundance: NA; j_gene: TRBJ1-1; CDR3nt: TGTGCCAGCAGCTGGAGACAGCAGAACACTGAAGCTTTCTTT; CDR3aa: CASSWRQQNTEAFF
v_gene: TRBV6-1; d_gene: TRBD1; abundance: NA; j_gene: TRBJ1-4; CDR3nt: TGTGCCAGCAGTGGAGCCACCGGGACAGGGAACGAAAAACTGTTTTTT; CDR3aa: CASSGATGTGNEKLFF
v_gene: TRBV5-1; d_gene: NA; abundance: NA; j_gene: TRBJ2-1; CDR3nt: TGCGCCAGCAGCTTGGGGGTCAGAGGAAATGAGCAGTTCTTC; CDR3aa: CASSLGVRGNEQFF
v_gene: TRBV19; d_gene: NA; abundance: NA; j_gene: TRBJ1-5; CDR3nt: TGTGCCAGTAGTATAGTTGGTTCGGGGGGCCTTCAGCCCCAGCATTTT; CDR3aa: CASSIVGSGGLQPQHF
v_gene: TRBV7-9; d_gene: NA; abundance: NA; j_gene: TRBJ1-1; CDR3nt: TGTGCCAGCAGCCCCCTCCGGGGAGGCACTGAAGCTTTCTTT; CDR3aa: CASSPLRGGTEAFF
v_gene: TRBV6-1; d_gene: NA; abundance: NA; j_gene: TRBJ1-3; CDR3nt: TGTGCCAGCAGGAACATCGGAAACACCATATATTTT; CDR3aa: CASRNIGNTIYF
v_gene: TRBV7-9; d_gene: TRBD1; abundance: NA; j_gene: TRBJ1-4; CDR3nt: TGTGCCAGCAGCTTAGGGGACAGGGGGCGCGAAAAACTGTTTTTT; CDR3aa: CASSLGDRGREKLFF